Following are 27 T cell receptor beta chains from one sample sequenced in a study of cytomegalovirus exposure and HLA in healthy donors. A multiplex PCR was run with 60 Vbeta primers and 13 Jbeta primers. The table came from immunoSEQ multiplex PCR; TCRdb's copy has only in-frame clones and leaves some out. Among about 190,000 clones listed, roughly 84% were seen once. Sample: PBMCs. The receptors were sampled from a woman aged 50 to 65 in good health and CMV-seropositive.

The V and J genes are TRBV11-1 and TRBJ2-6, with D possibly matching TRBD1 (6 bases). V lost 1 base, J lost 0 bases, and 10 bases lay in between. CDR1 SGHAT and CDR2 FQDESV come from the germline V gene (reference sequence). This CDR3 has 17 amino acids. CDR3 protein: CASSLGQGFSGANVLTF. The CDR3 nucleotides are TGTGCCAGCAGCTTAGGGCAGGGGTTCTCTGGGGCCAACGTCCTGACTTTC.

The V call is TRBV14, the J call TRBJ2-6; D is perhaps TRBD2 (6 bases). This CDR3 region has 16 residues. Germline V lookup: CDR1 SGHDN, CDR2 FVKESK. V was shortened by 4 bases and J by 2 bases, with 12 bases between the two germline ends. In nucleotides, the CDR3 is TGTGCCAGCAGCCCGTACACGGGGGCTGGGGCCAACGTCCTGACTTTC. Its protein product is CASSPYTGAGANVLTF.

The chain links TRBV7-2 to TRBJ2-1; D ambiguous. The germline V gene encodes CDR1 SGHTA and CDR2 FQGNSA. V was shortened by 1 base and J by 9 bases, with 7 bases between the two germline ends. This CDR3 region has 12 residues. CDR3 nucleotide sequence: TGTGCCAGCAGCTTAGTGACTTCTGAGCAGTTCTTC. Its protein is CASSLVTSEQFF.

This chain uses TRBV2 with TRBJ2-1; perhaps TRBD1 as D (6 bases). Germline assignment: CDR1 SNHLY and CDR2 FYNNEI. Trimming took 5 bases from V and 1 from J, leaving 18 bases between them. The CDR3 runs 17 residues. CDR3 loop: CASSPQDRLGSYNEQFF. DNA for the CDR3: TGTGCCAGCAGTCCTCAGGACAGACTTGGATCCTACAATGAGCAGTTCTTC.

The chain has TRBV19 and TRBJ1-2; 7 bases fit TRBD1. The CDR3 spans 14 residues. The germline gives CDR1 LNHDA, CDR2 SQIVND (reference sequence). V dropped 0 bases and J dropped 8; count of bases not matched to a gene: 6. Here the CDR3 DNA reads TGTGCCAGTAGTATAGACAGGGGGTTCAGCGGCTACACCTTC. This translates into CASSIDRGFSGYTF.

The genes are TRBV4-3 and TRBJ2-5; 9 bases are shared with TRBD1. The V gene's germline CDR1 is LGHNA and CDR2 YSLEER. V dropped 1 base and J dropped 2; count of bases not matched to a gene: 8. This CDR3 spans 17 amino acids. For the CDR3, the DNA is TGCGCCAGCAGCCAAGCCCTCCCGGGACAGGGACAAGAGACCCAGTACTTC. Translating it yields CASSQALPGQGQETQYF.

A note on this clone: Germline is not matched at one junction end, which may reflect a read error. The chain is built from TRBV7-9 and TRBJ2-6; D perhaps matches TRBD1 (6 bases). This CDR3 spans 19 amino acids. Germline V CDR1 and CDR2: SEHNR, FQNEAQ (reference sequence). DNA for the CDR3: TGTTCCAGCAGCCCCCGTCTTCCGGGACAAGATTCTGGGGCCAACGTCCTGACTTTC. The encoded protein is CSSSPRLPGQDSGANVLTF.

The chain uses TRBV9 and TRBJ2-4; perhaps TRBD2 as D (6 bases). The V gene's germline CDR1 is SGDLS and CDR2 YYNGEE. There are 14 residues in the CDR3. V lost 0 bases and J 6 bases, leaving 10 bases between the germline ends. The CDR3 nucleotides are TGTGCCAGCAGCGTAGGGCAGGGAGGAAACATTCAGTACTTC. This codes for CASSVGQGGNIQYF. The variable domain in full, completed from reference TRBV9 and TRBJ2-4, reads DSGVTQTPKHLITATGQRVTLRCSPRSGDLSVYWYQQSLDQGLQFLIQYYNGEERAKGNILERFSAQQFPDLHSELNLSSLELGDSALYFCASSVGQGGNIQYFGAGTRLSVL.

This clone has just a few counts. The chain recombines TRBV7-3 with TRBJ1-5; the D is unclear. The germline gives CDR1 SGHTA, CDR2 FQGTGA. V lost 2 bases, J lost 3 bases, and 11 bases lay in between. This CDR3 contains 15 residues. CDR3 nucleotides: TGTGCCAGCAGCTTAGGGCAGGCCGACAATCAGCCCCAGCATTTT. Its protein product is CASSLGQADNQPQHF.

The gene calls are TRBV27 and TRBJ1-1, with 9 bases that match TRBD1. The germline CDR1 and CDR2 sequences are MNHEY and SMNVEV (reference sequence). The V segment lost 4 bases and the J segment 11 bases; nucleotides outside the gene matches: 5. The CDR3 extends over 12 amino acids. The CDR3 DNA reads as TGTGCCAGCAGTTCAACAGGGGGCGACGCTTTCTTT. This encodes CASSSTGGDAFF.

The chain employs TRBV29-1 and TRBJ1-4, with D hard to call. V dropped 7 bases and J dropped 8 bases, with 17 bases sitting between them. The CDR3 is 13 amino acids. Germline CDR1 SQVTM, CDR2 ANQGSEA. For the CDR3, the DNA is TGCAGCGCCCTTGTTGCGGCGGGGGAAAAACTGTTTTTT. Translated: CSALVAAGEKLFF.

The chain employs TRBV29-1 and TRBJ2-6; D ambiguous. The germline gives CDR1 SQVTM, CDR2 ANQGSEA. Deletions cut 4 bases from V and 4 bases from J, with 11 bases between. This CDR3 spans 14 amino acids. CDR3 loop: CSVGSGSGANVLTF. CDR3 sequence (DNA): TGCAGCGTTGGGTCCGGGTCCGGGGCCAACGTCCTGACTTTC.

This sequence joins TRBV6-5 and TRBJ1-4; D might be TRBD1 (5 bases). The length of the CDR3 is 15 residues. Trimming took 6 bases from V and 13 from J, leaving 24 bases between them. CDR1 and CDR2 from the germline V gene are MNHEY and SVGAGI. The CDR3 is CASRRGGAAREVLFF. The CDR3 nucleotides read TGTGCCAGCAGGAGGGGAGGGGCCGCAAGGGAAGTACTGTTTTTT.

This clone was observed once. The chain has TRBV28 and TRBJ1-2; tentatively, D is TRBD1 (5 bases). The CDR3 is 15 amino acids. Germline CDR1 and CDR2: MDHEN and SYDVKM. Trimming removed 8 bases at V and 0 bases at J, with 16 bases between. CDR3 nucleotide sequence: TGTGCCAGCCATACGGTTCGACAGTCTAACTATGGCTACACCTTC. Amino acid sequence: CASHTVRQSNYGYTF.

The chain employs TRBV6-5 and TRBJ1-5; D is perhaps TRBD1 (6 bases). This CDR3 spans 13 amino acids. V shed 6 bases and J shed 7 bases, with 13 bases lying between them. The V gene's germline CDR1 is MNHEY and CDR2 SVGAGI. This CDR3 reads CASRSTGPQPQHF. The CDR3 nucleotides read TGTGCCAGCAGGTCCACAGGGCCGCAGCCCCAGCATTTT.

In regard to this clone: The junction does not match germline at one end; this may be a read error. The CDR3 DNA follows: TGTACCAGCAATCTAGGACAGGGCAGTGTCTACGAGCAGTACTTC. It is translated as CTSNLGQGSVYEQYF. V is TRBV6-6 and J is TRBJ2-7; 8 bases align to TRBD1. This CDR3 has 15 amino acids. The germline V gene encodes CDR1 MNHNY and CDR2 SVGAGI (reference sequence).

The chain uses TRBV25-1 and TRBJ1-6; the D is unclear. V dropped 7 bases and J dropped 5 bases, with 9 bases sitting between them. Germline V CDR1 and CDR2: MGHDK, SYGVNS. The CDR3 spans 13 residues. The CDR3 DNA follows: TGTGCCAGCACCCGACGGGATAATTCACCCCTCCACTTT. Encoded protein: CASTRRDNSPLHF.

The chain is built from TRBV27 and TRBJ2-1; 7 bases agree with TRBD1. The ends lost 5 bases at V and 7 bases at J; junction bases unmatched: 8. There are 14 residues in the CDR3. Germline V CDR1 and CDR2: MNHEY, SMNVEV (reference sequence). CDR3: CASSPHEGANEQFF. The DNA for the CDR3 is TGTGCCAGCAGTCCCCATGAGGGGGCGAATGAGCAGTTCTTC.

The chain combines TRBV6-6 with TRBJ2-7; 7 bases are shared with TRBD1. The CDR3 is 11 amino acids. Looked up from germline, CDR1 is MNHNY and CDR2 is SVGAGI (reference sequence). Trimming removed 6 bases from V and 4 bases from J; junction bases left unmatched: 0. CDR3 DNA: TGTGCCAGCAGGGACAGGTACGAGCAGTACTTC. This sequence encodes CASRDRYEQYF.

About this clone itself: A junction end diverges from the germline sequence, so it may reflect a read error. CDR3 DNA: TGCGCCAGCAGCCAGGTCAGAACAGATACGCAGTATTTT. Protein product: CASSQVRTDTQYF. This chain connects TRBV7-2 to TRBJ2-3; D not resolved. CDR3 length: 13 residues. Germline values: CDR1 SGHTA, CDR2 FQGNSA.

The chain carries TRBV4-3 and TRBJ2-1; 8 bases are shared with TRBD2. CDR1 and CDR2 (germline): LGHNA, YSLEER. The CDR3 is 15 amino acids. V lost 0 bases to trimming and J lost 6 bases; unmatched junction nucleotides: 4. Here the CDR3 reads CASSQDGGAGNEQFF. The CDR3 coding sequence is TGCGCCAGCAGCCAAGACGGGGGGGCTGGCAATGAGCAGTTCTTC.

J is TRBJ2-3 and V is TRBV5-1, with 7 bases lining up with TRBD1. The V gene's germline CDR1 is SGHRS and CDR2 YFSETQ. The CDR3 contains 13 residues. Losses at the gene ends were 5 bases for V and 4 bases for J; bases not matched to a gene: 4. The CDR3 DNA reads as TGCGCCAGCAGGATTCAGGGGGCAGATACGCAGTATTTT. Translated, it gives CASRIQGADTQYF.

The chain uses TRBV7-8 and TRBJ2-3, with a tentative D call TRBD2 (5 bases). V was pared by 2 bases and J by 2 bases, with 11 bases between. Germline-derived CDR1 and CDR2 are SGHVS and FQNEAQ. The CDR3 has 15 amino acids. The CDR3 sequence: CASSLTPGTTDTQYF. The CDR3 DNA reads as TGTGCCAGCAGCTTAACTCCGGGAACCACAGATACGCAGTATTTT.

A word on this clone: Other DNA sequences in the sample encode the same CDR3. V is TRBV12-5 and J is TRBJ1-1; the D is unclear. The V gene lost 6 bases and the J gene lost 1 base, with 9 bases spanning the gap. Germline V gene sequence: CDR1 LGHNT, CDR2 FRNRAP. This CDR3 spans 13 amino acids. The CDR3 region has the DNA TGTGCTAGTGGCCTGCGGGAGAACACTGAAGCTTTCTTT. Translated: CASGLRENTEAFF.

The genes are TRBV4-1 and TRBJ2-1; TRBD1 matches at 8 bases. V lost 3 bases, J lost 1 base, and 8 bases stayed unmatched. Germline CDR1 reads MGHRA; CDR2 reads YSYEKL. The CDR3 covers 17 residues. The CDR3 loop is CASSQLRQGKSYNEQFF. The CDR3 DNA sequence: TGCGCCAGCAGCCAGCTCAGACAGGGGAAGTCCTACAATGAGCAGTTCTTC.

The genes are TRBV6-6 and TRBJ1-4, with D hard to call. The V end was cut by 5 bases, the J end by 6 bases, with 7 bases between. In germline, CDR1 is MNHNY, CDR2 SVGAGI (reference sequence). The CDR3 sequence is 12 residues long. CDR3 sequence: CASSDNYEKLFF. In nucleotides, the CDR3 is TGTGCCAGCAGTGACAACTATGAAAAACTGTTTTTT.

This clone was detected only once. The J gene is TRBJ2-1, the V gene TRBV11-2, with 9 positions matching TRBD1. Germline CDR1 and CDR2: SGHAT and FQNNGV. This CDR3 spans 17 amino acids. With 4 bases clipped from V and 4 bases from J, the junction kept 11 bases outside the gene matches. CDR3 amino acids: CASSSPGVDRGYNEQFF. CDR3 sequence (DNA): TGTGCCAGCAGCTCGCCCGGCGTGGACAGGGGTTACAATGAGCAGTTCTTC.